The source of this TCR beta chain is a study of radiation and T cells in renal cell carcinoma. This table comes from immunoSEQ multiplex PCR, and its TCRdb copy is limited to in-frame clones, with some not included. This table holds around 170,000 clones, approximately 90% found once. Germline V gene sequence: CDR1 SSHAT, CDR2 FNYEAQ (reference sequence). The CDR3 length is 14 residues. Worth noting for this clone: The junction does not match germline at one end; this may be a read error.

Time point meaning: blood 4 weeks post-SBRT, at nephrectomy. This sample's treatment: 15 Gy SBRT to primary tumor, nephrectomy 4 weeks later. Sample: blood, taken from a patient whose treatment included radiotherapy and nephrectomy. The chain combines TRBV7-7 with TRBJ2-6, with 7 bases that match TRBD1. The clonotype was recovered from a woman aged 45-65 years with renal cell carcinoma. This CDR3 reads CASSQGAGANVLTF. DNA of the CDR3: TGTGCTAGCAGCCAGGGGGCTGGGGCCAACGTCCTGACTTTC.